These 6 T cell receptor beta chains were all obtained from the same sample, sequenced in a study of T cell responses to AZD1222 COVID-19 vaccine. The table came from immunoSEQ multiplex PCR; TCRdb's copy has only in-frame clones and leaves some out. The sample comprises approximately 140,000 clones, about 91% of which are singletons, and 2.5% to 3% rests with the top ten. Source: peripheral blood, taken on day 0 of AZD1222 vaccination. These receptors came from an adult in good health.

This CDR3 reads CASSLGSYNQPQHF. CDR3 nucleotides: TGTGCCAGCAGTTTAGGGTCGTACAATCAGCCCCAGCATTTT. The rearrangement uses TRBV27 and TRBJ1-5; no definite D call. The CDR3 spans 14 residues. Germline values: CDR1 MNHEY, CDR2 SMNVEV (reference sequence). V lost 2 bases and J lost 3, with 8 bases in between.

V is TRBV7-2 and J is TRBJ2-1; D is tentatively TRBD1 or TRBD2 (5 bases each). V lost 1 base to trimming and J lost 7 bases, with 11 bases between them. CDR3 size: 14 residues. Germline V gene sequence: CDR1 SGHTA, CDR2 FQGNSA. The CDR3 loop is CASSLDPGPNEQFF. The CDR3 DNA is TGTGCCAGCAGCTTAGATCCGGGGCCGAATGAGCAGTTCTTC.

The V gene is TRBV5-3, the J gene TRBJ1-5; D is uncertain. TRBV5-3 is given ORF status, its function remaining uncertain. The CDR3 spans 16 residues. V gave up 0 bases and J gave up 6 bases, with 16 bases separating them. CDR3 loop: CARSLVEWGSGQPQHF. In DNA form, the CDR3 reads TGTGCCAGAAGCTTGGTCGAGTGGGGTTCAGGTCAGCCCCAGCATTTT.

V and J are TRBV13 and TRBJ1-6; the D gene is possibly TRBD1 (6 bases). The V end was cut by 3 bases, the J end by 11 bases, with 8 bases between. The CDR3 runs to 12 residues. Looked up from germline, CDR1 is PRHDT and CDR2 is FYEKMQ (reference sequence). The CDR3 region has the DNA TGTGCCAGCAGCTTGTGGGGGCCACCCCTCCACTTT. Translating gives CASSLWGPPLHF.

This sequence joins TRBV24-1 and TRBJ2-3, with TRBD1 as a possible D gene (6 bases). Germline values: CDR1 KGHDR, CDR2 SFDVKD. Trimming took off 5 bases at V and 0 bases at J, with 11 bases between the two ends. The CDR3 covers 15 residues. The CDR3 region is CATSVLRGSTDTQYF. CDR3 sequence (DNA): TGTGCCACCAGTGTACTCAGGGGAAGCACAGATACGCAGTATTTT.

The rearrangement links TRBV7-9 to TRBJ1-5, with D tentatively TRBD1 (5 bases). V was shortened by 4 bases and J by 2 bases, with 15 bases between the two germline ends. The CDR3 is 16 amino acids. From germline, CDR1 is SEHNR and CDR2 FQNEAQ (reference sequence). The CDR3 DNA reads TGTGCCAGCAGCTCTGACCGGGACCTAGGCAATCAGCCCCAGCATTTT. Protein: CASSSDRDLGNQPQHF. Combining the CDR3 with reference TRBV7-9 and TRBJ1-5 gives the whole variable domain DTGVSQNPRHKITKRGQNVTFRCDPISEHNRLYWYRQTLGQGPEFLTYFQNEAQLEKSRLLSDRFSAERPKGSFSTLEIQRTEQGDSAMYLCASSSDRDLGNQPQHFGDGTRLSIL.